This TCR beta chain was retrieved from a study of a mutant IDH1 vaccine in newly diagnosed glioma. To note about this clone: Its antigen is undetermined.

Some clones are missing from TCRdb's copy, which holds only in-frame ones; the method was immunoSEQ multiplex PCR. This table has approximately 110,000 clones, about nine tenths appearing once. Time point indicated: week 11, during vaccination. Vaccine doses each comprised 300 ug of mutant IDH1 20-mer peptide, with topical imiquimod. Source: PBMCs, taken from a glioma patient whose treatment included an IDH1 peptide vaccine. This TCR derives from a woman in her forties or fifties with glioma.

DNA of the CDR3: TGTGCCAGCAGTTTTGGGTCTAGCAGCCGCCTCACAGATACGCAGTATTTT. Translating it yields CASSFGSSSRLTDTQYF. The rearrangement links TRBV28 to TRBJ2-3; D possibly corresponds to TRBD2 (5 bases). Per germline, CDR1 MDHEN and CDR2 SYDVKM. The CDR3 sequence is 17 residues long. Trimming left V 3 bases short and J 2 bases short, with 18 bases between.